This entry describes one T cell receptor (beta chain). A read error may account for a junction end that differs from germline. The source material, 20-30 mg of unsorted bulk tissue, was used to co-extract RNA and DNA. This sample stems from a study of tumor-infiltrating lymphocytes in primary liver carcinoma. The template, roughly 550 ng total RNA, yielded TCR beta cDNA made with a constant-region primer. For TCR beta, libraries were produced by three nested multiplex PCR rounds using slightly modified ARM-PCR. TCRdb reanalysed the multiplex PCR reads using MiXCR and keeps one entry per CDR3 protein. The sample carries just over 30,000 distinct CDR3 sequences, about 71% recorded once. The sequencing sample was made of liver tumor tissue from sampling region 3. Specified subset: tumor region T3, left-lateral pole. The TCR originated in a woman aged 25 to 45 with primary liver carcinoma and hepatitis B virus infection.

CDR3 residues: CASLRDSYGYAF. CDR3 nucleotide sequence: TGCGCCAGTCTTAGGGACAGCTATGGCTACGCCTTC. The chain combines TRBV10-2 with TRBJ1-2, with 7 bases lining up with TRBD1. Germline V gene data show CDR1 as WSHSY and CDR2 as SAAADI. The CDR3 has 12 amino acids.